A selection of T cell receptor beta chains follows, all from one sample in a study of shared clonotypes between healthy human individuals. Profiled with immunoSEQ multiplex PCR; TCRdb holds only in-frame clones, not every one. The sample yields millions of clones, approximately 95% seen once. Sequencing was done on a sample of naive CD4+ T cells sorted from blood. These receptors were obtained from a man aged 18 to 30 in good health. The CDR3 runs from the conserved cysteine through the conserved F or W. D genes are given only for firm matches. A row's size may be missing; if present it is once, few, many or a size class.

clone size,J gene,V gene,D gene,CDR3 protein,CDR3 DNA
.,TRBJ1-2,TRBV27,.,CASSPLGAPGDGYTF,TGTGCCAGCAGTCCCCTGGGGGCTCCGGGGGATGGCTACACCTTC
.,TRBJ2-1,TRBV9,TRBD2,CASSVGGGSYNEQFF,TGTGCCAGCAGCGTAGGCGGGGGATCGTACAATGAGCAGTTCTTC
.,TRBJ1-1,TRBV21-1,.,CASSKGRQGNTEAFF,TGTGCCAGCAGCAAAGGGAGGCAGGGAAACACTGAAGCTTTCTTT
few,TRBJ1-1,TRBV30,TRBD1,CAWTFRDREAEAFF,TGTGCCTGGACCTTCCGGGACAGGGAGGCTGAAGCTTTCTTT
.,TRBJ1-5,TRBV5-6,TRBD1,CASSLWDRDGQPQHF,TGTGCCAGCAGCTTGTGGGACAGGGACGGACAGCCCCAGCATTTT
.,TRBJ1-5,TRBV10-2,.,CASTENSNQPQHF,TGCGCCAGCACCGAGAATAGCAATCAGCCCCAGCATTTT
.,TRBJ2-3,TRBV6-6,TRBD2,CASSYMREADTQYF,TGTGCCAGCAGTTACATGCGGGAGGCAGATACGCAGTATTTT
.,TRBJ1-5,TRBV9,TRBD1,CASSAQGGQPQHF,TGTGCCAGCAGCGCACAGGGGGGTCAGCCCCAGCATTTT
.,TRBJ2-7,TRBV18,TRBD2,CASSPSGGQVEQYF,TGTGCCAGCTCCCCCTCGGGGGGGCAAGTCGAGCAGTACTTC
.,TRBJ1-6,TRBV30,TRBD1,CAWRKDRGNSPLHF,TGTGCCTGGAGAAAGGACAGGGGTAATTCACCCCTCCACTTT
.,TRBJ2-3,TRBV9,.,CASSVGGTTSTDTQYF,TGTGCCAGCAGCGTAGGGGGGACCACTAGCACAGATACGCAGTATTTT
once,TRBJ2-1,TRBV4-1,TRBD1,CASSLIPGQGMRYADNEQFF,TGCGCCAGCAGCCTAATCCCGGGACAGGGTATGAGGTACGCAGACAATGAGCAGTTCTTC
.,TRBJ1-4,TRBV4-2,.,CASSQEGMGTATYEKLFF,TGTGCCAGCAGCCAAGAAGGGATGGGAACAGCGACCTATGAAAAACTGTTTTTT
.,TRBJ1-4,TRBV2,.,CASSRALGTNEKLFF,TGTGCCAGCAGTCGAGCCTTGGGAACTAATGAAAAACTGTTTTTT
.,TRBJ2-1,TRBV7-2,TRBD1,CASSPPRGQGNNEQFF,TGTGCCAGCAGCCCCCCCCGGGGACAGGGTAACAATGAGCAGTTCTTC
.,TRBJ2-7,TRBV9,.,CASSVEGNVRSEQYF,TGTGCCAGCAGCGTAGAGGGGAACGTCCGCTCCGAGCAGTACTTC
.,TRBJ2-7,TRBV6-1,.,CASSEPGLGVYEQYF,TGTGCCAGCAGTGAACCGGGGCTCGGAGTCTACGAGCAGTACTTC
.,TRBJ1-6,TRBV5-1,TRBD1,CASRGTGGSPLHF,TGCGCCAGCAGGGGGACAGGAGGCTCACCCCTCCACTTT
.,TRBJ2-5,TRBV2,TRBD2,CASRQRGGGQETQYF,TGTGCCAGCAGACAGCGGGGGGGCGGCCAAGAGACCCAGTACTTC
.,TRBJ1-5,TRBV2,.,CASSDREGNQPQHF,TGTGCCAGCAGTGACCGGGAAGGCAATCAGCCCCAGCATTTT
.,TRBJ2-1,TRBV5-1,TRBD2,CASRKAGHPNEQFF,TGCGCCAGCAGGAAAGCGGGGCACCCCAATGAGCAGTTCTTC
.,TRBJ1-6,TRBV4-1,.,CASSQEQVDNSPLHF,TGCGCCAGCAGCCAAGAACAGGTGGATAATTCACCCCTCCACTTT
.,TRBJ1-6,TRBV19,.,CASSRQDYNSPLHF,TGTGCCAGTAGTAGACAGGATTATAATTCACCCCTCCACTTT
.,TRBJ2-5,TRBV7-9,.,CASSYSGTVGETQYF,TGTGCCAGCAGCTACAGCGGGACAGTGGGAGAGACCCAGTACTTC
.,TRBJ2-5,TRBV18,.,CASSPPRLSQETQYF,TGTGCCAGCTCACCACCCAGGCTTAGTCAAGAGACCCAGTACTTC
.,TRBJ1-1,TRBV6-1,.,CASSRTGFGEAFF,TGTGCCAGCAGTCGAACAGGGTTCGGTGAAGCTTTCTTT
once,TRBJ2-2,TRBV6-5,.,CASSYNGARSSGELFF,TGTGCCAGCAGTTACAACGGGGCCAGGTCCTCCGGGGAGCTGTTCTTT
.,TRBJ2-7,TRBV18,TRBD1,CASSLPWTGGAYEQYF,TGTGCCAGCTCACTCCCCTGGACAGGGGGGGCCTACGAGCAGTACTTC
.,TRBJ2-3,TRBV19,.,CASSILSGNTQYF,TGTGCCAGTAGTATCTTGTCGGGTAATACGCAGTATTTT
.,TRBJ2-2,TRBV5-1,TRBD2,CASSLAGTSNTGELFF,TGCGCCAGCAGCTTGGCCGGGACTAGTAACACCGGGGAGCTGTTTTTT
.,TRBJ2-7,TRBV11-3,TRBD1,CASTGSGDRSYEQYF,TGTGCCAGCACCGGTTCAGGGGACAGGTCCTACGAGCAGTACTTC
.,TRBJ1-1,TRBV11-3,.,CASSATGSEAFF,TGTGCCAGCAGCGCCACAGGGTCTGAAGCTTTCTTT
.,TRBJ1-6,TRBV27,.,CASSQLRGYNSPLHF,TGTGCCAGCAGTCAGCTCAGGGGCTATAATTCACCCCTCCACTTT
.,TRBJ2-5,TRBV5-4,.,CASTTDGQQETQYF,TGTGCCAGCACCACAGACGGGCAGCAAGAGACCCAGTACTTC
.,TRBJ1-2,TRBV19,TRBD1,CASSLGTGHDYGYTF,TGTGCCAGTAGTCTCGGGACAGGGCACGACTATGGCTACACCTTC
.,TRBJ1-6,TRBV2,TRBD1,CASRDREGNSPLHF,TGTGCCAGCCGGGACAGGGAAGGTAATTCACCCCTCCACTTT
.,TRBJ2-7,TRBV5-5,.,CASSLLGSSYEQYF,TGTGCCAGCAGCCTCCTGGGTAGCTCCTACGAGCAGTACTTC
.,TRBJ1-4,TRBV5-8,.,CASSLGGSTNEKLFF,TGTGCCAGCAGCTTGGGGGGTTCGACTAATGAAAAACTGTTTTTT
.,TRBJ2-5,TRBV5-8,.,CASSLFSIQETQYF,TGTGCCAGCAGCCTGTTTAGCATCCAAGAGACCCAGTACTTC
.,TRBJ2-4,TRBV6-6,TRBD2,CASNDSGGAKNIQYF,TGTGCCAGCAACGACTCGGGGGGGGCCAAAAACATTCAGTACTTC
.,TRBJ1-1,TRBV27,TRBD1,CASSLSDRGETEAFF,TGTGCCAGCAGTTTATCGGACAGGGGAGAAACTGAAGCTTTCTTT
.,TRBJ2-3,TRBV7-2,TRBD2,CASSLSGILADTQYF,TGTGCCAGCAGCCTATCAGGTATACTAGCGGATACGCAGTATTTT
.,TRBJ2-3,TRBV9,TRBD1,CASSADRLGADTQYF,TGTGCCAGCAGCGCGGACAGGCTGGGCGCAGATACGCAGTATTTT
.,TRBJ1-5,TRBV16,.,CASSQLGGDQPQHF,TGTGCCAGCAGCCAATTGGGGGGCGATCAGCCCCAGCATTTT
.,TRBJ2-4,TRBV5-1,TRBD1,CASSLGGTGSFWNIQYF,TGCGCCAGCAGCTTGGGAGGGACAGGGAGTTTTTGGAACATTCAGTACTTC
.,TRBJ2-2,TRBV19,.,CASSLTSANTGELFF,TGTGCCAGTAGTTTGACCTCCGCGAACACCGGGGAGCTGTTTTTT
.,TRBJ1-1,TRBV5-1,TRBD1,CASSFQPRGQGTEAFF,TGCGCCAGCAGCTTCCAACCCCGGGGACAGGGGACTGAAGCTTTCTTT
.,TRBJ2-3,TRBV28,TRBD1,CASSEGARTDTQYF,TGTGCCAGCAGCGAGGGGGCAAGGACAGATACGCAGTATTTT
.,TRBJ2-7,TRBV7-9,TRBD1,CASSLLRPGQGAASEQYF,TGTGCCAGCAGCTTATTACGGCCGGGACAGGGGGCAGCTAGCGAGCAGTACTTC
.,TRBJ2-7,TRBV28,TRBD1,CASNRPGQGAYEQYF,TGTGCCAGCAATCGACCGGGACAGGGGGCCTACGAGCAGTACTTC
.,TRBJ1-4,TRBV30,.,CAWRSAATNEKLFF,TGTGCCTGGAGATCCGCAGCAACTAATGAAAAACTGTTTTTT
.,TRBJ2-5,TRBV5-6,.,CASSSPKHGETQYF,TGTGCCAGCAGCTCCCCAAAGCATGGGGAGACCCAGTACTTC
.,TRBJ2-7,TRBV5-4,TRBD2,CASSFARGGSYEQYF,TGTGCCAGCAGCTTCGCTCGCGGGGGATCCTACGAGCAGTACTTC